What follows describes a single T cell receptor beta chain. The sequencing template was cDNA reverse transcribed from extracted RNA. TCRdb's table, derived via immunoSEQ multiplex PCR, lists solely in-frame clones and lacks some. The sample yields 130,000 to 150,000 clones, around 51% seen once. Trimming removed 8 bases from V and 7 bases from J, with 14 bases in between. The germline V gene has CDR1 GTSNPN and CDR2 SVGIG (reference sequence). The CDR3 contains 11 residues. This specimen belongs to a study of CD8+ T cells in alopecia areata. V usage is TRBV30 and J usage is TRBJ1-2; perhaps TRBD1 as D (6 bases). The clonotype comes from a human donor with alopecia areata. Specimen: CD4+ T cells sorted from blood, collected at week 0. CDR3 in amino acids: CASPGAVGYTF. The DNA for the CDR3 is TGTGCCAGCCCGGGGGCGGTTGGCTACACCTTC.